Following are 20 T cell receptor beta chains from one sample sequenced in a study of blood T cell repertoires in COVID-19. The protocol was immunoSEQ multiplex PCR, while the TCRdb copy is restricted to in-frame clones and leaves out a portion. The profile covers 250,000 or so clones, with nearly 90% appearing a single time and 2% to 2.5% taken by the ten largest. The sequenced material came from peripheral blood. Source of these receptors: a woman aged 60 to 75 with COVID-19, enrolled during active disease.

The CDR3 loop is CASTLRGSEANRDEQYF. The CDR3 coding sequence is TGTGCCAGCACCCTGAGAGGGTCGGAGGCCAATAGAGACGAGCAGTACTTC. The rearrangement joins TRBV7-6 to TRBJ2-7; TRBD2 is a possible D gene (5 bases). Looked up from germline, CDR1 is SGHVS and CDR2 is FNYEAQ. The CDR3 extends over 17 amino acids. Between the trimmed V and J ends, which lost 7 bases and 5 bases, there was a span of 27 bases.

The chain employs TRBV5-8 and TRBJ1-4, with a tentative D call TRBD1 (5 bases). The CDR3 runs to 16 residues. Germline V gives CDR1 SGHTS, CDR2 YDEGEE. Trimming cost V 1 base and J 5 bases, with 15 bases left between them. CDR3 in amino acids: CASSLMRGGLNEKLFF. The DNA for the CDR3 is TGTGCCAGCAGCTTGATGAGGGGAGGCCTAAATGAAAAACTGTTTTTT.

The chain is built from TRBV19 and TRBJ2-2, with no clear D. V lost 7 bases and J lost 1, with 7 bases in between. This CDR3 has 13 residues. CDR1 is LNHDA, CDR2 SQIVND, per germline (reference sequence). The CDR3 loop is CASTGRNTGELFF. In DNA, the CDR3 is TGTGCCAGTACGGGTCGGAACACCGGGGAGCTGTTTTTT.

The chain links TRBV27 to TRBJ2-7, with TRBD1 matching over 7 bases. The CDR3 length is 15 residues. CDR1 MNHEY and CDR2 SMNVEV come from the germline V gene (reference sequence). Trimming cost V 2 bases and J 2 bases; bases outside gene matches: 6. CDR3 in amino acids: CASSLKTGNPYEQYF. In DNA form, the CDR3 reads TGTGCCAGCAGTTTAAAGACAGGGAACCCCTACGAGCAGTACTTC.

The V and J genes are TRBV9 and TRBJ2-7; the match to TRBD1 covers 7 bases. This CDR3 is 15 amino acids long. V shed 2 bases, J shed 0 bases, and the junction held 5 bases outside the gene matches. In germline, CDR1 is SGDLS, CDR2 YYNGEE. In nucleotides, the CDR3 is TGTGCCAGCAGCGTTGGGGGACAGTACTCCTACGAGCAGTACTTC. Translating it yields CASSVGGQYSYEQYF.

This chain links TRBV6-6 with TRBJ1-1, with TRBD1 matching over 10 bases. The CDR3 is 14 residues long. V lost 6 bases to trimming and J lost 6 bases; unmatched junction nucleotides: 7. Per the germline V gene, CDR1 is MNHNY and CDR2 is SVGAGI (reference sequence). The CDR3 sequence is CASRTTGQGAEAFF. The DNA for the CDR3 is TGTGCCAGCAGAACAACAGGACAGGGGGCTGAAGCTTTCTTT.

The J gene is TRBJ1-1, the V gene TRBV5-1; D is unresolved. CDR3 length equals 15 residues. V was cut by 7 bases and J by 2 bases, with 18 bases left in between. In germline, CDR1 is SGHRS, CDR2 YFSETQ. CDR3 DNA: TGCGCCAGCCGCCTACAGTGGGAGTCCAACACTGAAGCTTTCTTT. It encodes CASRLQWESNTEAFF. The whole variable domain, remainder taken from reference TRBV5-1 and TRBJ1-1, is KAGVTQTPRYLIKTRGQQVTLSCSPISGHRSVSWYQQTPGQGLQFLFEYFSETQRNKGNFPGRFSGRQFSNSRSEMNVSTLELGDSALYLCASRLQWESNTEAFFGQGTRLTVV.

The V call is TRBV4-3, the J call TRBJ1-1, with D possibly TRBD1 on 6 matching bases. Germline V gene lookup returns CDR1 LGHNA and CDR2 YSLEER. Trimming removed 4 bases from V and 5 bases from J, with 17 bases in between. This CDR3 has 15 residues. CDR3 coding DNA: TGCGCCAGCAGCCTGGGGGCGGGGGGAAGGACTGAAGCTTTCTTT. Translating it yields CASSLGAGGRTEAFF.

The chain links TRBV6-2 or TRBV6-3 to TRBJ1-6; D is possibly TRBD1 (6 bases). There are 19 residues in the CDR3. The germline V and J ends were trimmed by 0 bases and 1 base, with 16 bases remaining between them. Germline assignment: CDR1 MNHEY and CDR2 SVGEGT. The CDR3 is CASSYSLLQGRSYNSPLHF. The CDR3 coding sequence is TGTGCCAGCAGTTACTCGCTCCTACAGGGTCGATCCTATAATTCACCCCTCCACTTT.

This chain connects TRBV4-3 to TRBJ2-6; unclear D gene. Germline assignment: CDR1 LGHNA and CDR2 YSLEER. The CDR3 runs 19 residues. Trimming pared 4 bases from V and 3 bases from J, leaving 22 bases between. The CDR3 region is CASSPEAPRLGSGANVLTF. For the CDR3, the DNA is TGCGCCAGCAGCCCTGAAGCCCCACGGTTGGGCAGTGGGGCCAACGTCCTGACTTTC.

This clone was observed a handful of times. This chain links TRBV6-1 with TRBJ2-1, with D perhaps matching TRBD2 (6 bases). This CDR3 is built from 12 residues. Deletions cut 3 bases from V and 7 bases from J, with 7 bases between. Germline V lookup: CDR1 MNHNS, CDR2 SASEGT. The DNA of the CDR3 is TGTGCCAGCAGTGAGGGGGGAAATGAGCAGTTCTTC. Translated, it gives CASSEGGNEQFF.

V gene TRBV3-1 (or the pseudogene TRBV3-2) combines with J gene TRBJ1-2; TRBD1 matches 7 bases. CDR3 length equals 16 residues. CDR1 and CDR2 from the germline V gene are LGHDT and YNNKEL (reference sequence). After removal of 2 bases from V and 0 bases from J, the junction contained 6 bases not matched to a gene. This CDR3 is CASSQRGDSSNYGYTF. The CDR3 DNA follows: TGTGCCAGCAGCCAAAGGGGGGACAGCTCTAACTATGGCTACACCTTC.

The V and J genes are TRBV9 and TRBJ1-6; D might be TRBD1 (6 bases). Germline-derived CDR1 and CDR2 are SGDLS and YYNGEE. V shed 2 bases and J shed 10 bases, with 19 bases lying between them. This CDR3 has 16 amino acids. CDR3 region: CASSVDGGRRRSPLHF. DNA of the CDR3: TGTGCCAGCAGCGTGGATGGGGGCAGGAGGCGATCACCCCTCCACTTT.

This clone was observed a single time. The rearrangement uses TRBV4-2 and TRBJ1-5; D is unresolved. Trimming shortened V by 4 bases and J by 0 bases, and 7 bases separated the two germline ends. CDR3 size: 14 residues. CDR1 LGHNA and CDR2 YNFKEQ come from the germline V gene. The CDR3 nucleotides read TGTGCCAGCAGCCGAGGATATAGCAATCAGCCCCAGCATTTT. Encoded protein: CASSRGYSNQPQHF.

The chain carries TRBV28 and TRBJ1-1; tentative D call: TRBD1 (6 bases). The CDR3 extends over 14 amino acids. The V and J ends lost 3 bases and 5 bases respectively, with 13 bases between them. CDR1 MDHEN and CDR2 SYDVKM come from the germline V gene. This CDR3 reads CASSLAGERTEAFF. The CDR3 nucleotides read TGTGCCAGCAGTTTGGCAGGGGAAAGGACTGAAGCTTTCTTT.

The chain carries TRBV7-9 and TRBJ1-5; 12 nucleotides match TRBD1. From germline, CDR1 is SEHNR and CDR2 FQNEAQ (reference sequence). The ends lost 5 bases at V and 6 bases at J; junction bases unmatched: 8. This CDR3 contains 16 residues. This CDR3 reads CASSNGTGGLRQPQHF. CDR3 bases: TGTGCCAGCAGCAACGGGACAGGGGGCCTTCGTCAGCCCCAGCATTTT. Variable domain in full (rest from reference TRBV7-9 and TRBJ1-5): DTGVSQNPRHKITKRGQNVTFRCDPISEHNRLYWYRQTLGQGPEFLTYFQNEAQLEKSRLLSDRFSAERPKGSFSTLEIQRTEQGDSAMYLCASSNGTGGLRQPQHFGDGTRLSIL.

The CDR3 DNA reads as TGTGCTACCGGGGACAGGGGTGTGACTCAGCCCCAGCATTTT. Its protein is CATGDRGVTQPQHF. This chain uses TRBV19 with TRBJ1-5; 10 bases fit TRBD1. Germline CDR1 reads LNHDA; CDR2 reads SQIVND (reference sequence). The CDR3 covers 14 residues.

The chain recombines TRBV19 with TRBJ1-4; 9 bases are shared with TRBD1. The CDR3 has 15 amino acids. Losses at the gene ends were 4 bases for V and 2 bases for J; bases not matched to a gene: 2. Germline V CDR1 and CDR2: LNHDA, SQIVND (reference sequence). CDR3 residues: CASSRTGVTNEKLFF. Here the CDR3 DNA reads TGTGCCAGTAGTAGGACAGGGGTGACTAATGAAAAACTGTTTTTT.

The chain is built from TRBV29-1 and TRBJ1-2, with a possible D match to TRBD1 (5 bases). The length of the CDR3 is 13 residues. Germline values: CDR1 SQVTM, CDR2 ANQGSEA. V lost 2 bases to trimming and J lost 5 bases, with 12 bases between them. The chain's CDR3 is CSVESRQGYGYTF. Written as DNA, the CDR3 is TGCAGCGTTGAATCCCGCCAGGGTTATGGCTACACCTTC.

V usage is TRBV5-6 and J usage is TRBJ2-1; TRBD1 aligns across 7 bases. The J segment lost 7 bases and the V segment lost 1 base, leaving 8 bases of the junction unmatched. CDR3 length: 15 amino acids. The V gene's germline CDR1 is SGHDT and CDR2 YYEEEE. CDR3 sequence (DNA): TGTGCCAGCAGCTTGTTGCCAGGGGGAGTTAATGAGCAGTTCTTC. Translating gives CASSLLPGGVNEQFF. The full variable domain, in which reference TRBV5-6 and TRBJ2-1 provide the parts outside the CDR3, is DAGVTQSPTHLIKTRGQQVTLRCSPKSGHDTVSWYQQALGQGPQFIFQYYEEEERQRGNFPDRFSGHQFPNYSSELNVNALLLGDSALYLCASSLLPGGVNEQFFGPGTRLTVL.